A selection of T cell receptor beta chains follows, all from one sample in a study of blood T cell repertoires in COVID-19. Using immunoSEQ multiplex PCR, the repertoire was profiled, and TCRdb retains in-frame clones only, with some absent. The table records 120,000 or so clones, around 87% of them present only once. The sequenced material came from peripheral blood. The receptors shown here come from a man aged 45 to 65 with acute or convalescent COVID-19. Both conserved end residues are part of each CDR3. The order of the fields is V gene, CDR3 length, J gene, clone size, D gene, CDR3 DNA, CDR3 protein. The D gene is left open where the match is weak. The listing skips clone size in some rows; elsewhere it reads once, few, many or a size class.

V gene: TRBV4-1
CDR3 length: 16
J gene: TRBJ2-7
clone size: .
D gene: TRBD1
CDR3 DNA: TGCGCCAGCAGCCCCGAAGGACAGGGGGTTCCCTACGAGCAGTACTTC
CDR3 protein: CASSPEGQGVPYEQYF

V gene: TRBV5-1
CDR3 length: 16
J gene: TRBJ1-1
clone size: .
D gene: TRBD1
CDR3 DNA: TGCGCCAGCAGCTTTAGACAGGGGGCGCAGAACACTGAAGCTTTCTTT
CDR3 protein: CASSFRQGAQNTEAFF

V gene: TRBV11-3
CDR3 length: 17
J gene: TRBJ1-3
clone size: .
D gene: TRBD1
CDR3 DNA: TGTGCCAGCAGCTTTGGGGGACAGGGGTTTTCTGGAAACACCATATATTTT
CDR3 protein: CASSFGGQGFSGNTIYF

V gene: TRBV6-5
CDR3 length: 14
J gene: TRBJ2-7
clone size: .
D gene: TRBD1
CDR3 DNA: TGTGCCAGCAGCGGGACAGGGGGTTTCGACGAGCAGTACTTC
CDR3 protein: CASSGTGGFDEQYF

V gene: TRBV9
CDR3 length: 14
J gene: TRBJ2-7
clone size: .
D gene: .
CDR3 DNA: TGTGCCAGCAGCGTAGATAGGGGCTCCTACGAGCAGTACTTC
CDR3 protein: CASSVDRGSYEQYF

V gene: TRBV27
CDR3 length: 14
J gene: TRBJ2-1
clone size: .
D gene: TRBD2
CDR3 DNA: TGTGCCAGCAGTTTAGCGGGGGCCTACAATGAGCAGTTCTTC
CDR3 protein: CASSLAGAYNEQFF

V gene: TRBV16
CDR3 length: 15
J gene: TRBJ2-1
clone size: .
D gene: TRBD2
CDR3 DNA: TGTGCCAGCAGCCAATCATCGGGAGGCTGGGGTGAGCAGTTCTTC
CDR3 protein: CASSQSSGGWGEQFF

V gene: TRBV10-3
CDR3 length: 13
J gene: TRBJ1-1
clone size: .
D gene: TRBD1
CDR3 DNA: TGTGCCATCAGGGACAGGGAGAACACTGAAGCTTTCTTT
CDR3 protein: CAIRDRENTEAFF

V gene: TRBV29-1
CDR3 length: 12
J gene: TRBJ2-1
clone size: .
D gene: TRBD2
CDR3 DNA: TGCAGCGCAAGAAAACTAGCGGACCCAGGGTTCTTC
CDR3 protein: CSARKLADPGFF

V gene: TRBV7-6
CDR3 length: 21
J gene: TRBJ2-3
clone size: .
D gene: TRBD2
CDR3 DNA: TGTGCCAGCAGCTTAGCTTGGATACCGGGACTAGCGGGAGTGTTCACAGATACGCAGTATTTT
CDR3 protein: CASSLAWIPGLAGVFTDTQYF

V gene: TRBV6-5
CDR3 length: 15
J gene: TRBJ2-7
clone size: .
D gene: .
CDR3 DNA: TGTGCCAGTTCCCCTAGGGGGACCGAGCTTCGGGAGCAGTACTTC
CDR3 protein: CASSPRGTELREQYF

V gene: TRBV27
CDR3 length: 17
J gene: TRBJ2-5
clone size: few
D gene: TRBD1
CDR3 DNA: TGTGCCAGCAGTTTGATTACCGGGACAGGGGCGGGGGAGACCCAGTACTTC
CDR3 protein: CASSLITGTGAGETQYF

V gene: TRBV27
CDR3 length: 15
J gene: TRBJ2-7
clone size: .
D gene: TRBD1
CDR3 DNA: TGTGCCAGCAGTTTATCCCCGGGACAGGGCTACGAGCAGTACTTC
CDR3 protein: CASSLSPGQGYEQYF

V gene: TRBV12-5
CDR3 length: 19
J gene: TRBJ2-3
clone size: .
D gene: TRBD2
CDR3 DNA: TGTGCTAGTGGACCCGGCCGGACTAGCGGGAGGTCTAGCACAGATACGCAGTATTTT
CDR3 protein: CASGPGRTSGRSSTDTQYF